These T cell receptor beta chains were read from a single sample in a study of beta chain features in type 1 diabetes. Sequencing used immunoSEQ multiplex PCR; TCRdb keeps in-frame clones, though not all of them. The sample has about half a million clones, about an eighth seen once. Sequenced material: naive CD4+ T cells from blood. These receptor sequences come from a woman in her late teens or twenties in good health. The conserved cysteine and the conserved F or W are not part of the CDR3 here. Expanded clones get a size class; other rows say once, few or many, or leave the size out.

v_gene	abundance	CDR3aa
TRBV19	NA	ASSIGQSNQPQH
TRBV15	NA	ATNPGTVNTGELF
TRBV13	few	ASSQKRQGGNEQF
TRBV13	few	ASSHPGTRGPHEQY
TRBV2	NA	ASSPRTSWAGELF
TRBV4-2	few	ASSHTGARSYNEQF
TRBV7-3	NA	ASSPLASDEQF
TRBV30	few	AWSVWESQY
TRBV25-1	once	ASSERTQGYGGYT
TRBV5-1	NA	ASSEGQGRTGELF
TRBV27	few	ASSKLVVAGVEQY
TRBV29-1	few	SVEVPGFDTEAF
TRBV7-9	few	ASRIPGSPLH
TRBV25-1	NA	ASRPGPGGDTQY
TRBV7-2	NA	ASSPRQGNQPQH
TRBV10-3	few	AISEAGGGRSYNSPLH
TRBV5-1	NA	ASSPRGPSETQY
TRBV9	NA	ASSVHSGTAYQETQY
TRBV2	NA	ASRVQDNYGYT
TRBV15	few	ATSRGQGKGQETQY
TRBV7-2	NA	ASSFLMGPEETQY
TRBV28	few	ASSRDRKGYT
TRBV9	NA	ASSSGVGSNQPQH
TRBV7-2	NA	ASSLLGAVYNEQF
TRBV7-2	NA	ASSPGLVSEQY
TRBV29-1	NA	SVVRDRAYNEQF
TRBV18	few	ASSASGANVLT
TRBV7-9	few	ASSRLGQGNEQF
TRBV4-2	NA	ASSQDTYGYT
TRBV7-9	few	ASSHSGFYT
TRBV9	few	ASTMTGGGYGYT
TRBV2	few	ASTLQGGEETQY
TRBV4-3	few	ASSPLLAAIYNEQF
TRBV30	few	AWSDRSNQPQH
TRBV5-1	NA	ASSPKNYEQY
TRBV14	NA	ASSQYRDRVGDTQY
TRBV7-2	NA	ASSPRTGYGYT
TRBV5-1	few	ASSTGAVQETQY
TRBV7-3	NA	ASGPYRSPSSGANVLT
TRBV29-1	NA	SVEPFRRAGAPDTQY
TRBV20-1	few	STNRGSPLH